The rows below give T cell receptor beta chains drawn from one sample of a study of shared clonotypes between healthy human individuals. The assay was immunoSEQ multiplex PCR, and TCRdb's table has in-frame clones only and misses some. The sample holds 700,000 or so clones, about two thirds seen once. The sequenced sample was memory CD4+ T cells sorted from blood. The receptors derive from a woman between 25 and 40 years old in good health. Each CDR3 is given with its conserved first and last residue. A D gene is named only where the DNA matches it firmly. Size is omitted from some rows. Given values are once, few, many or a class for expanded clones.

>TRBV7-9|-|TRBD1|TRBJ1-2
CASSLTGGDNYGYTF
TGTGCCAGCAGCTTGACAGGGGGAGATAACTATGGCTACACCTTC
>TRBV7-9|few|TRBD1|TRBJ1-2
CASSSGQGYGYTF
TGTGCCAGCAGCTCAGGACAGGGCTATGGCTACACCTTC
>TRBV7-2|-|-|TRBJ2-5
CASTLGGGPETQYF
TGTGCCAGCACCCTAGGGGGGGGGCCTGAGACCCAGTACTTC
>TRBV2|-|-|TRBJ2-1
CASSSGSGKQFF
TGTGCCAGCAGTTCCGGGTCCGGGAAGCAGTTCTTC
>TRBV5-1|-|-|TRBJ2-1
CASSLGLEGSAQFF
TGCGCCAGCAGCTTGGGGCTCGAGGGTTCTGCCCAGTTCTTC
>TRBV29-1|-|-|TRBJ2-5
CSVEDPVTGIETQYF
TGCAGCGTTGAAGATCCGGTAACAGGGATTGAGACCCAGTACTTC
>TRBV5-1|-|-|TRBJ1-1
CASSLLQGSSEAFF
TGCGCCAGCAGCCTCCTACAAGGGAGTTCTGAAGCTTTCTTT
>TRBV7-9|few|-|TRBJ2-5
CASSFLGARETQYF
TGTGCCAGCAGCTTTCTTGGCGCGAGAGAGACCCAGTACTTC
>TRBV7-8|-|TRBD1|TRBJ2-5
CASSLAHGTEMTQYF
TGTGCCAGCAGCTTAGCGCATGGGACAGAGATGACCCAGTACTTC
>TRBV28|-|TRBD1|TRBJ2-7
CASSDRQGALREQYF
TGTGCCAGCAGTGATCGACAGGGGGCGCTTCGCGAGCAGTACTTC
>TRBV14|once|-|TRBJ2-1
CASSQETLPPYNEQFF
TGTGCCAGCAGCCAAGAAACCCTACCCCCTTACAATGAGCAGTTCTTC
>TRBV5-6|few|TRBD1|TRBJ1-4
CASSPLDRDKLFF
TGTGCCAGCAGCCCCCTGGACAGGGACAAACTGTTTTTT
>TRBV5-1|few|TRBD2|TRBJ2-3
CASSTGGSSGSTDTQYF
TGCGCCAGCAGCACCGGGGGGTCTAGCGGTAGCACAGATACGCAGTATTTT
>TRBV7-8|-|TRBD1|TRBJ1-5
CASSHWDRGINQPQHF
TGTGCCAGCAGCCATTGGGACAGGGGTATCAATCAGCCCCAGCATTTT
>TRBV28|-|-|TRBJ2-2
CASSRGTGELFF
TGTGCCAGCAGTCGTGGCACCGGGGAGCTGTTTTTT
>TRBV11-2|many|-|TRBJ2-7
CASSLVLASTEQYF
TGTGCCAGCAGCTTAGTGTTGGCTAGCACCGAGCAGTACTTC
>TRBV6-5|-|-|TRBJ2-7
CATASPGDSYEQYF
TGTGCCACCGCTAGTCCAGGGGACTCCTACGAGCAGTACTTC
>TRBV14|-|TRBD1|TRBJ2-7
CASSQDSFLGDRSSYEQYF
TGTGCCAGCAGCCAAGATAGCTTCCTGGGGGACAGGAGTTCCTACGAGCAGTACTTC
>TRBV2|-|-|TRBJ2-6
CASSERSGANVLTF
TGTGCCAGCAGTGAAAGGTCTGGGGCCAACGTCCTGACTTTC
>TRBV19|-|-|TRBJ1-5
CASSILLDSLVSNQPQHF
TGTGCCAGTAGTATTCTTCTGGACAGTTTGGTTTCTAATCAGCCCCAGCATTTT
>TRBV19|-|-|TRBJ2-5
CATRTPRGFGETQYF
TGTGCCACCCGAACACCCAGGGGTTTTGGAGAGACCCAGTACTTC
>TRBV2|-|-|TRBJ1-2
CASSEKGGNYGYTF
TGTGCCAGCAGTGAGAAGGGAGGAAACTATGGCTACACCTTC
>TRBV10-3|-|TRBD1|TRBJ1-2
CAISADRGFNYGYTF
TGTGCCATCAGTGCCGACAGGGGATTTAACTATGGCTACACCTTC
>TRBV30|-|-|TRBJ1-4
CAWSQGSEKLFF
TGTGCCTGGAGTCAGGGTAGTGAAAAACTGTTTTTT
>TRBV5-1|-|-|TRBJ2-3
CASRPGQGTDTQYF
TGCGCCAGCAGACCGGGGCAAGGGACAGATACGCAGTATTTT
>TRBV7-2|-|TRBD2|TRBJ2-1
CASSTPGLSNEQFF
TGTGCCAGCAGCACTCCGGGACTATCCAATGAGCAGTTCTTC
>TRBV18|-|TRBD1|TRBJ1-5
CASSTGGVQPQHF
TGTGCCAGCTCCACAGGGGGGGTTCAGCCCCAGCATTTT
>TRBV11-2|-|TRBD1|TRBJ2-1
CASSLSRGLSNEQFF
TGTGCCAGCAGCTTAAGCAGGGGGCTAAGTAATGAGCAGTTCTTC